The present TCR beta chain was sequenced within a study of T cell repertoires in cytomegalovirus infection. About the study: Through public TCR beta signatures, both CMV infection and matching HLA type were indicated.

This clonotype occurred many times. Its antigen is still unknown. Study-level points and caveats: Summed frequency of shared TCR beta families picked out CMV carriers who also had the relevant HLA. The ex vivo response showed dominance by HLA-C-restricted CMV-specific TCR beta clonotypes.

This CDR3 comprises 14 residues. Germline V gives CDR1 DFQATT, CDR2 SNEGSKA (reference sequence). The V end was cut by 6 bases, the J end by 0 bases, with 11 bases between. TCRdb analysed the reads with MiXCR anew, one entry per CDR3 protein. The data contain roughly 320,000 distinct CDR3 sequences, about 9.1% of them singletons. The clonotype comes from a human donor in good health (CMV status not recorded). Some clones in this sample may be carry-over from other donors' samples. Input material: PBMCs. The genes are TRBV20-1 and TRBJ1-4; tentatively, D is TRBD1 (5 bases). In DNA, the CDR3 is TGCAGTGCAACCCCGACAGCAACTAATGAAAAACTGTTTTTT. Protein: CSATPTATNEKLFF.